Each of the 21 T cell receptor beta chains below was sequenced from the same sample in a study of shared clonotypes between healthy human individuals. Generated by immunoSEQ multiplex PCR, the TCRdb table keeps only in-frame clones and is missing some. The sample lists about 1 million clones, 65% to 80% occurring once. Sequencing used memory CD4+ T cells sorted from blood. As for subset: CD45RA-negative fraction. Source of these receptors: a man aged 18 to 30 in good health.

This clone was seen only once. The CDR3 sequence: CASRTVRSTGELFF. In DNA form, the CDR3 reads TGTGCCAGCCGGACAGTCAGAAGCACCGGGGAGCTGTTTTTT. The chain combines TRBV6-1 with TRBJ2-2; D might be TRBD1 (6 bases). Germline V gene sequence: CDR1 MNHNS, CDR2 SASEGT. This CDR3 has 14 residues. Trimming took off 8 bases at V and 4 bases at J, with 14 bases between the two ends.

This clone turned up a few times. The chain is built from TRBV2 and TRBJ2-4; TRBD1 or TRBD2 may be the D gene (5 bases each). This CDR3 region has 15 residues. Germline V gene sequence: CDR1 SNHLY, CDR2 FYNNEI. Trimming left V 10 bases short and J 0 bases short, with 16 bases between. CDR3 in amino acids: CAIGDGTLAKNIQYF. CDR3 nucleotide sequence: TGTGCCATTGGGGACGGCACACTAGCCAAAAACATTCAGTACTTC.

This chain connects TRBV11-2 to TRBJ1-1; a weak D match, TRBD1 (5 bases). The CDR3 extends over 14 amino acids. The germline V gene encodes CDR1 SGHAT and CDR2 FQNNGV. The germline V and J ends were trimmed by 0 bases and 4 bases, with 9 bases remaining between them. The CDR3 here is CASSLDQGGTEAFF. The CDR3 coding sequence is TGTGCCAGCAGCTTAGATCAGGGTGGCACTGAAGCTTTCTTT. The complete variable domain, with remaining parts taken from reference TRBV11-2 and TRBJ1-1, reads EAGVAQSPRYKIIEKRQSVAFWCNPISGHATLYWYQQILGQGPKLLIQFQNNGVVDDSQLPKDRFSAERLKGVDSTLKIQPAKLEDSAVYLCASSLDQGGTEAFFGQGTRLTVV.

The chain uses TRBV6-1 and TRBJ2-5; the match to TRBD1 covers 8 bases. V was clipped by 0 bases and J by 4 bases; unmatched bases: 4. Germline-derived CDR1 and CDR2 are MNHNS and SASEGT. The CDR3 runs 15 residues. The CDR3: CASSEASGGRETQYF. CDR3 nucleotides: TGTGCCAGCAGTGAAGCCTCAGGGGGCCGAGAGACCCAGTACTTC.

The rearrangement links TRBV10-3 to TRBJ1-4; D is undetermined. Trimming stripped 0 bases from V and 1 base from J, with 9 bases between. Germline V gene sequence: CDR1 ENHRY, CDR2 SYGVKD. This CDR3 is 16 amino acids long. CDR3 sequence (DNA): TGTGCCATCAGTGAGTCGATCTCGGGAACTAATGAAAAACTGTTTTTT. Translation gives CAISESISGTNEKLFF.

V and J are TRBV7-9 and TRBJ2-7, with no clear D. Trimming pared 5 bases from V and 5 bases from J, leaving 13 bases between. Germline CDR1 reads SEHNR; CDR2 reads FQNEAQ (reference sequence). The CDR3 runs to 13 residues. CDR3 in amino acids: CASSANTGDEQYF. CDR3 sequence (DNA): TGTGCCAGCAGCGCGAACACTGGGGACGAGCAGTACTTC.

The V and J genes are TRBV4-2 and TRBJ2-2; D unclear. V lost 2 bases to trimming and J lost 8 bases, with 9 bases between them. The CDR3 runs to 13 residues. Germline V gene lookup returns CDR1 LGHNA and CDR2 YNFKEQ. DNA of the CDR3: TGTGCCAGCAGCCAACTGATTGCTGGGGAGCTGTTTTTT. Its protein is CASSQLIAGELFF.

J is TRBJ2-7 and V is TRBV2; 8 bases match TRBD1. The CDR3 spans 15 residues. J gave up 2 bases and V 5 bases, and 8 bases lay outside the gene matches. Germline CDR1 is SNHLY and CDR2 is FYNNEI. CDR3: CASSPDRASTYEQYF. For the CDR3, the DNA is TGTGCCAGCAGTCCGGACAGGGCTTCTACCTACGAGCAGTACTTC.

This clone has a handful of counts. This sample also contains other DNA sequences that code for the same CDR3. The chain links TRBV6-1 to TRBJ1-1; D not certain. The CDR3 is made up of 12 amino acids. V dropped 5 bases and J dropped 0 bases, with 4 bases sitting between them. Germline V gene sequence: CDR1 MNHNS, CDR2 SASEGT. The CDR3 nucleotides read TGTGCCAGCAGTAGGGTGAACACTGAAGCTTTCTTT. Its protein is CASSRVNTEAFF.

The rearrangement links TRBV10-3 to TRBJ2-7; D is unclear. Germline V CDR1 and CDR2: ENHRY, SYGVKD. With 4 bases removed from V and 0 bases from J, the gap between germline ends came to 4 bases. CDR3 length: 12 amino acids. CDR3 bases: TGTGCCATCAGTGCCAACTCCTACGAGCAGTACTTC. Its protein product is CAISANSYEQYF.

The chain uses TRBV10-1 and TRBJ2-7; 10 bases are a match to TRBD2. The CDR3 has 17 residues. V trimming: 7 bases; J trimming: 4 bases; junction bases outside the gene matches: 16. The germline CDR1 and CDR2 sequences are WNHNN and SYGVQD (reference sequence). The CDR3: CASNGQGTSGTLYEQYF. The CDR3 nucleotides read TGCGCCAGCAATGGCCAGGGCACTAGCGGGACCCTTTACGAGCAGTACTTC.

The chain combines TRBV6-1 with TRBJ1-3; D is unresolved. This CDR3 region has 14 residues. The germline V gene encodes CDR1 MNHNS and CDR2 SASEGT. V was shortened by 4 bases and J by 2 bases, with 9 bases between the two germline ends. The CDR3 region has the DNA TGTGCCAGCAGTGGGTACAGCACTGGAAACACCATATATTTT. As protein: CASSGYSTGNTIYF.

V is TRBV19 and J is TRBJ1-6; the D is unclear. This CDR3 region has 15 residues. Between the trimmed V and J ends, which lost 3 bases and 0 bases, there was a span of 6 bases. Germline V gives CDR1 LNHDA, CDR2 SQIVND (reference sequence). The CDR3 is CASSIYSSYNSPLHF. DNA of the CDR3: TGTGCCAGTAGTATTTACAGCTCCTATAATTCACCCCTCCACTTT.

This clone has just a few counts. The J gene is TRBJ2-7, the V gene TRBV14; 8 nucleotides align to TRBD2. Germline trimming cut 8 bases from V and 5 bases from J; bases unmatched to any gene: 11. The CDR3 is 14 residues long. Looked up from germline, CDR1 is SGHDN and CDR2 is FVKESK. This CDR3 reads CASAWRGARNEQYF. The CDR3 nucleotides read TGTGCCAGCGCCTGGCGGGGGGCGCGGAACGAGCAGTACTTC.

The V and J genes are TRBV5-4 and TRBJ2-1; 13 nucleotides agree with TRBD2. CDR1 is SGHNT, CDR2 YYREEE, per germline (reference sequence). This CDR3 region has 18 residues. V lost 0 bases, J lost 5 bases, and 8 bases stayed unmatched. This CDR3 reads CASSLEVTSGRRHNEQFF. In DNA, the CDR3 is TGTGCCAGCAGCTTGGAGGTGACTAGCGGGAGGCGACACAATGAGCAGTTCTTC.

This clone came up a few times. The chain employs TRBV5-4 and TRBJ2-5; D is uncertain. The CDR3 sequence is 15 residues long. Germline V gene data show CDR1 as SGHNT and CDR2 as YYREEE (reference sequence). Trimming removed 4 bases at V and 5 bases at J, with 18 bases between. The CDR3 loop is CASSRGRVVSETQYF. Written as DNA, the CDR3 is TGTGCCAGCAGCCGCGGACGGGTCGTATCGGAGACCCAGTACTTC.

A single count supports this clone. CDR3 nucleotides: TGTGCCAGCAGATTTAACGGGGTCGAAGCTTTCTTT. Translating gives CASRFNGVEAFF. V is TRBV28 and J is TRBJ1-1; D remains unclear. V lost 6 bases, J lost 8 bases, and 13 bases lay in between. Germline values: CDR1 MDHEN, CDR2 SYDVKM. The CDR3 has 12 amino acids.

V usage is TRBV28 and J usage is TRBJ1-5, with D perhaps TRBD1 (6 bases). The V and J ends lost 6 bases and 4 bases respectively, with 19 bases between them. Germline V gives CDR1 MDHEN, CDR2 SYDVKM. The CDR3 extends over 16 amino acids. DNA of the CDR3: TGTGCCAGCAGCACCCGGCCAGGGGTACGAAATCAGCCCCAGCATTTT. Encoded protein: CASSTRPGVRNQPQHF.

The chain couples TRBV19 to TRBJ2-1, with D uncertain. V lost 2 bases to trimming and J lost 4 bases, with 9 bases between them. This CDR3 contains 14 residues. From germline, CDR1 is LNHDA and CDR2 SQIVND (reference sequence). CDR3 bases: TGTGCCAGTAGTATAAACTTCTTATACAATGAGCAGTTCTTC. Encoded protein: CASSINFLYNEQFF.

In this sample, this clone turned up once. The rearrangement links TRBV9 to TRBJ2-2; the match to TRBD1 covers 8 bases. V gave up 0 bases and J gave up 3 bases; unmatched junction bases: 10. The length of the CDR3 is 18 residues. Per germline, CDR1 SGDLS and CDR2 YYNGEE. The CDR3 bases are TGTGCCAGCAGCGTAGGAGTGGACAGGGCGGACTACACCGGGGAGCTGTTTTTT. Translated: CASSVGVDRADYTGELFF.

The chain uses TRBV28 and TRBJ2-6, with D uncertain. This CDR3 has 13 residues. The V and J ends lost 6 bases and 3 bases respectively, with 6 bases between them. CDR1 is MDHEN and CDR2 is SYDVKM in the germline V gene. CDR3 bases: TGTGCCAGCAGATTTAGTGGGGCCAACGTCCTGACTTTC. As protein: CASRFSGANVLTF.